The entry that follows covers one T cell receptor beta chain sequence. Its antigen remains unidentified. CDR3 length: 16 residues. Germline assignment: CDR1 MGHRA and CDR2 YSYEKL. V shed 4 bases and J shed 5 bases, with 17 bases lying between them. TCRdb called the 5' RACE reads again in MiXCR, with one record for every CDR3 protein. Altogether about 810,000 distinct CDR3 sequences are present, more than 9% being singletons, with the ten largest covering around 1.6%. These data belong to a study of identical twins. Study findings and constraints: The models systematically underestimated how much out-of-frame TCR alpha was shared in monozygotic twins.

The sample was also reused in another study, on yellow fever vaccine responses in identical twins. Per that study: Twins showed a vaccine T cell response that reportedly seemed partly convergent, partly personalized.

The chain carries TRBV4-1 and TRBJ2-2, with D tentatively TRBD2 (7 bases). Input material: PBMCs. This TCR was sampled from a woman under 30 in good health. The CDR3 DNA is TGCGCCAGCAGCCCACAAGGGGCGGGGGCGACCGGGGAGCTGTTTTTT. This translates into CASSPQGAGATGELFF.